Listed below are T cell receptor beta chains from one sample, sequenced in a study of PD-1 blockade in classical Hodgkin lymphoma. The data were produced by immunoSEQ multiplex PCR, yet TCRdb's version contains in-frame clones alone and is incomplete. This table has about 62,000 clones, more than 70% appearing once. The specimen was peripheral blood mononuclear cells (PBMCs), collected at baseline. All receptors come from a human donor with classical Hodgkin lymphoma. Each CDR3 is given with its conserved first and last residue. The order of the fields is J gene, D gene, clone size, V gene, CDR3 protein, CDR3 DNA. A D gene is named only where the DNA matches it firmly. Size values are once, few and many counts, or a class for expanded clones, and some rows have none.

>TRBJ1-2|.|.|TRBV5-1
CASSLLLNRGTNYGYTF
TGCGCCAGCAGCCTTCTACTAAACCGGGGGACTAACTATGGCTACACCTTC
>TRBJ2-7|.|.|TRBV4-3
CASSQDGSGEGEQYF
TGCGCCAGCAGCCAAGATGGGTCGGGAGAAGGTGAGCAGTACTTC
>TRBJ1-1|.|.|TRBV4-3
CASSQGPANTEAFF
TGCGCCAGCAGCCAAGGGCCAGCGAACACTGAAGCTTTCTTT
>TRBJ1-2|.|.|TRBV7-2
CASSISFGAQGYGYTF
TGTGCCAGCAGTATCAGCTTTGGGGCACAGGGATATGGCTACACCTTC
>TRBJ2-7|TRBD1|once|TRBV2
CASSVDRTRAVEQYF
TGTGCCAGCAGTGTGGACAGGACACGGGCCGTGGAGCAGTACTTC
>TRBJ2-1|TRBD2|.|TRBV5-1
CASSETGTSGINEQFF
TGCGCCAGCAGCGAAACCGGGACTAGCGGGATAAATGAGCAGTTCTTC
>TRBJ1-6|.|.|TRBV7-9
CASSLAWTPGLSPLHF
TGTGCCAGCAGCTTAGCGTGGACTCCCGGGCTATCACCCCTCCACTTT
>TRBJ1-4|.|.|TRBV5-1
CASSFGHDEKLFF
TGCGCCAGCAGCTTTGGACACGACGAAAAACTGTTTTTT
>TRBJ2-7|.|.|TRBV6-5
CASSYPGGQAYEQYF
TGTGCCAGCAGTTACCCCGGCGGACAAGCCTACGAGCAGTACTTC
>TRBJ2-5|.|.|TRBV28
CASSQNRVGETQYF
TGTGCCAGCAGCCAAAACAGGGTCGGGGAGACCCAGTACTTC
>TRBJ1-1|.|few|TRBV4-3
CASSPGTQAWAFF
TGCGCCAGCAGCCCGGGGACCCAGGCATGGGCTTTCTTT
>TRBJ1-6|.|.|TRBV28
CASSLFRDSPLHF
TGTGCCAGCAGTTTATTTCGGGATTCACCCCTCCACTTT
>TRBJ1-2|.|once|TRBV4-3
CATSTPGEYTF
TGCGCCACCTCGACCCCAGGGGAATACACCTTC
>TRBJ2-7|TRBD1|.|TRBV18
CASSPGQISYEQYF
TGTGCCAGCTCACCGGGACAGATATCCTACGAGCAGTACTTC
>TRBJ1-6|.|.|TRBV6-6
CASSYVPTLNSPLHF
TGTGCCAGCAGTTACGTGCCAACCCTTAATTCACCCCTCCACTTT
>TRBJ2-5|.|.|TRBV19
CASLTRPGGRQETQYF
TGTGCCAGTCTAACCAGGCCAGGGGGGCGGCAAGAGACCCAGTACTTC
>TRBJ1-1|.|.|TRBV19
CASSWKGSGTEAFF
TGTGCCAGTAGTTGGAAGGGGTCGGGAACTGAAGCTTTCTTT
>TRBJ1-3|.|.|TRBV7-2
CASSLTFSSGNTIYF
TGTGCCAGCAGCTTAACTTTCAGCTCTGGAAACACCATATATTTT
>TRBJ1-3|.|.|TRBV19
CASSALDKGTSGNTIYF
TGTGCCAGTAGTGCTTTAGATAAGGGAACCTCTGGAAACACCATATATTTT
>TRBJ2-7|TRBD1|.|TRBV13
CASSVERDRDYEQYF
TGTGCCAGCAGCGTAGAAAGGGACAGGGACTACGAGCAGTACTTC
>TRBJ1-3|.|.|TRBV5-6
CASGDLNLSGNTIYF
TGTGCCAGCGGGGATCTCAACCTCTCTGGAAACACCATATATTTT
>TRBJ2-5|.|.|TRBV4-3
CASSQGGRVGETQYF
TGCGCCAGCAGCCAAGGCGGCAGGGTGGGAGAGACCCAGTACTTC
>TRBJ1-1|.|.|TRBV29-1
CSVGLPTEAFF
TGCAGCGTCGGTTTACCCACTGAAGCTTTCTTT
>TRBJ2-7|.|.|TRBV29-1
CSVEDVSGYEQYF
TGCAGCGTTGAAGATGTCTCAGGCTACGAGCAGTACTTC
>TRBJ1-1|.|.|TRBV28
CASSLRAFF
TGTGCCAGCAGTTTACGAGCTTTCTTT
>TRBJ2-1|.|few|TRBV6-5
CASSLGTDYNEQFF
TGTGCCAGCAGTCTGGGGACTGACTACAATGAGCAGTTCTTC
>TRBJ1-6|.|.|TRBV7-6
CASTQGEGSPLHF
TGTGCCAGCACGCAAGGGGAGGGATCACCCCTCCACTTT
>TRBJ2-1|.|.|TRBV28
CASSFGQGGYNEQFF
TGTGCCAGCAGTTTCGGGCAGGGCGGCTACAATGAGCAGTTCTTC
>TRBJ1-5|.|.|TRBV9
CASSVGDLQQPQHF
TGTGCCAGCAGCGTAGGGGACTTACAACAGCCCCAGCATTTT
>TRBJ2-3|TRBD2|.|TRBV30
CAWSQTRTSGASTDTQYF
TGTGCCTGGAGTCAAACCCGGACTAGCGGGGCTAGCACAGATACGCAGTATTTT
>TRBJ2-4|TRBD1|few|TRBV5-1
CASSETQGAVNIQYF
TGCGCCAGCAGCGAGACCCAGGGGGCGGTCAACATTCAGTACTTC
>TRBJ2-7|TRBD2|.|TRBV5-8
CASSLAGGRYEQYF
TGTGCCAGCAGTCTCGCGGGGGGACGTTACGAGCAGTACTTC
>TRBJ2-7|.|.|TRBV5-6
CASSLVIGEQYF
TGTGCCAGCAGCTTGGTTATTGGCGAGCAGTACTTC
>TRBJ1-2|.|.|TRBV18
CASSLAVEFYGYTF
TGTGCCAGCTCACTTGCCGTCGAATTCTATGGCTACACCTTC
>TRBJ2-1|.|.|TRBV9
CASSAHGDMDNEQFF
TGTGCCAGCAGCGCTCACGGAGATATGGACAATGAGCAGTTCTTC
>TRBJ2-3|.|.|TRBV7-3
CASSLPDTSGTQYF
TGTGCCAGCAGCTTACCGGACACCTCCGGTACGCAGTATTTT
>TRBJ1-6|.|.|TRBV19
CASSWSGVENSPLHF
TGTGCCAGTAGTTGGTCGGGTGTAGAAAATTCACCCCTCCACTTT
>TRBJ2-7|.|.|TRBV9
CASSVEVGGPSYEQYF
TGTGCCAGCAGCGTAGAGGTGGGGGGGCCCTCCTACGAGCAGTACTTC
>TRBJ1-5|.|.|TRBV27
CASSLGQGLQPQHF
TGTGCCAGCAGTTTAGGGCAGGGGTTACAGCCCCAGCATTTT
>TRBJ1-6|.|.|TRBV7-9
CASSEENSPLHF
TGTGCCAGCAGCGAAGAAAATTCACCCCTCCACTTT
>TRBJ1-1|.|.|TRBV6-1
CASSEQENTEAFF
TGTGCCAGCAGTGAGCAGGAGAACACTGAAGCTTTCTTT
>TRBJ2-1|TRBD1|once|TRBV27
CASSFKNRGQGEQFF
TGTGCCAGCAGTTTCAAAAACAGGGGGCAGGGAGAGCAGTTCTTC
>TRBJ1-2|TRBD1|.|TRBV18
CASSRRQGATGDYGYTF
TGTGCCAGCTCACGGAGACAGGGGGCAACAGGCGACTATGGCTACACCTTC
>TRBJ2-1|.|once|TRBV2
CASSVDPSSYNEQFF
TGTGCCAGCAGTGTTGACCCCAGCTCCTACAATGAGCAGTTCTTC
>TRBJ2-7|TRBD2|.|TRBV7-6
CASSLEASGGAGAYEQYF
TGTGCCAGCAGCTTAGAGGCTAGCGGGGGGGCGGGCGCCTACGAGCAGTACTTC
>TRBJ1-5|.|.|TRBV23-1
CASSQSWTRNQPQHF
TGCGCCAGCAGTCAATCGTGGACCCGCAATCAGCCCCAGCATTTT
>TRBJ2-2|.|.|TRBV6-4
CASSDSAFGELFF
TGTGCCAGCAGTGACTCGGCATTCGGGGAGCTGTTTTTT
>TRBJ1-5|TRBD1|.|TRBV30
CAWDREGNQPQHF
TGTGCCTGGGACAGGGAAGGCAATCAGCCCCAGCATTTT
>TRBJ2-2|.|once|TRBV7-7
CASNEGQNTGELFF
TGTGCCAGCAACGAGGGTCAAAACACCGGGGAGCTGTTTTTT
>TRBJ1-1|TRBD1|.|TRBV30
CAWSGDRRNTEAFF
TGTGCCTGGAGTGGGGACAGGAGGAACACTGAAGCTTTCTTT
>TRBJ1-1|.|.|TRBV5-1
CASSIGMNTEAFF
TGCGCCAGCAGTATAGGGATGAACACTGAAGCTTTCTTT
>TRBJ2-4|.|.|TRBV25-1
CASSADIQYF
TGTGCCAGCAGCGCAGACATTCAGTACTTC
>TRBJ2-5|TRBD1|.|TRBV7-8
CASSLPLDREEKTQYF
TGTGCCAGCAGCTTACCTCTCGACAGGGAAGAAAAGACCCAGTACTTC